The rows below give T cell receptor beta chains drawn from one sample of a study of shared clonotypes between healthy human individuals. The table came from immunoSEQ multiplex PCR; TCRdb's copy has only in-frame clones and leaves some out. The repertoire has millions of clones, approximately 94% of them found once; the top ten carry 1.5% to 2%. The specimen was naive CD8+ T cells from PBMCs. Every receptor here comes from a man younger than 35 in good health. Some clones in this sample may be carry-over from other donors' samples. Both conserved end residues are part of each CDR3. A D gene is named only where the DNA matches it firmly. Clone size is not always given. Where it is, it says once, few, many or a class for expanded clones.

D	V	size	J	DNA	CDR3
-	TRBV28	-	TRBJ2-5	TGTGCCAGCAGTTTATTAGAGGGACCTAGGGGAGAGACCCAGTACTTC	CASSLLEGPRGETQYF
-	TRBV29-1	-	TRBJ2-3	TGCAGCGTTGTTGGCGGGGTAAGCACAGATACGCAGTATTTT	CSVVGGVSTDTQYF
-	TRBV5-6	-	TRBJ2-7	TGTGCCAGCAGCTTTGGGCGGAGCTCCTACGAGCAGTACTTC	CASSFGRSSYEQYF
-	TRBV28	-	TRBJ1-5	TGTGCCAGCAGTTTAGGAGGGACAACAAATTTT	CASSLGGTTNF
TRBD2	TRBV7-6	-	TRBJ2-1	TGTGCCAGCAGCTTAGTTAGCGGGAGGGCGGGTGAGCAGTTCTTC	CASSLVSGRAGEQFF
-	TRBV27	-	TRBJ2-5	TGTGCCAGCAGACCTGACAGACACCAAGAGACCCAGTACTTC	CASRPDRHQETQYF
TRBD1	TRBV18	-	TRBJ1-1	TGTGCCAGCTCACCAACTAGAGGGACAGGGGGCACTGAAGCTTTCTTT	CASSPTRGTGGTEAFF
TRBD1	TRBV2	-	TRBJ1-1	TGTGCCGCAGGGGGGGGCACTGAAGCTTTCTTT	CAAGGGTEAFF
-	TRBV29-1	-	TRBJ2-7	TGCAGCGTTGTCGGACTCCGGCTGGCCACCTACGAGCAGTACTTC	CSVVGLRLATYEQYF
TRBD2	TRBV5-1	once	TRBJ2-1	TGCGCCAGCAGCTTGGGGGGACTAGCGGTCTACAATGAGCAGTTCTTC	CASSLGGLAVYNEQFF
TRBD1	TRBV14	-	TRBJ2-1	TGTGCCAGCAGCCGACAGGGGGCTTGGTACAATGAGCAGTTCTTC	CASSRQGAWYNEQFF
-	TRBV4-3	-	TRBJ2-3	TGCGCCAGCAGCCAAGATGGCGGCACAGATACGCAGTATTTT	CASSQDGGTDTQYF
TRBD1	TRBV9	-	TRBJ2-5	TGTGCCAGCAGCGTAGGCGACAGGGGTTCCGTCGGAGAGACCCAGTACTTC	CASSVGDRGSVGETQYF
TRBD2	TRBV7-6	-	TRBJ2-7	TGTGCCAGCAGCTTAAGCGGGAGTCCCTACGAGCAGTACTTC	CASSLSGSPYEQYF
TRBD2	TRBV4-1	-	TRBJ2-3	TGCGCCAGCAGCCAAGTACAGAGCGGGGGGGATACGCAGTATTTT	CASSQVQSGGDTQYF